This TCR beta chain was captured in a study of blood T cells in healthy people across ages. Only a few counts were recorded for this clonotype. Its antigen is currently unknown. This CDR3 comprises 18 residues. CDR1 is SGHDT and CDR2 is YYEEEE in the germline V gene. Trimming at V came to 0 bases and at J to 4 bases, leaving 9 bases not matched to a gene. Study-level points and caveats: The study lacked donor CMV status, which possibly confounded expanded clonotype changes.

The use of a sample-barcoded 5' primer and a J-beta primer mix characterized a second PCR of roughly 6 to 11 cycles. TCRdb reanalysed the 5' RACE reads using MiXCR and keeps one entry per CDR3 protein. In the table there are almost 550,000 distinct CDR3 sequences, about 24% of which are singletons. These records were also assigned to another study, of T cells of mothers and their children. This second study says: The sample comes from nine or ten healthy Caucasian donors: mothers and children.

The sequencing input was blood. The sequence derives from a boy between 10 and 17 years old in good health. The V gene is TRBV5-6, the J gene TRBJ2-6, with 8 nucleotides matching TRBD1. For the CDR3, the DNA is TGTGCCAGCAGCTTGGATCACCAGGGGGCGGCCGGGGCCAACGTCCTGACTTTC. Translating it yields CASSLDHQGAAGANVLTF.